The rows below give T cell receptor beta chains drawn from one sample of a study of T cell repertoires in cytomegalovirus infection. TCRdb analysed the reads with MiXCR anew, one entry per CDR3 protein. The sample has about 500,000 distinct CDR3 sequences, roughly a third seen once. The antigens these receptors bind are not known. Source: cultured PBMCs, taken from culture after CMV antigen stimulation. The receptors were gathered from a human donor in good health (CMV status not recorded). Some clones in this sample may be carry-over from other donors' samples. CDR3s include the opening cysteine and the closing phenylalanine or tryptophan. D genes are given only for firm matches. Only part of the rows carry a size: once, few, many, or a class if the clone is expanded.

V	J	D	size	DNA	CDR3
TRBV7-2	TRBJ1-4	.	.	TGTGCCAGCAGCCCCCTCGGGGGACATAATGAAAAACTGTTTTTT	CASSPLGGHNEKLFF
TRBV7-2	TRBJ2-1	TRBD2	few	TGTGCCAGCAGCTCGGGACTAGCGGGGCAGTTCTTC	CASSSGLAGQFF
TRBV7-2	TRBJ1-6	.	.	TGTGCCAGCAGCCCGATTACGGACAAGGGTTATAATTCACCCCTCCACTTT	CASSPITDKGYNSPLHF
TRBV7-2	TRBJ2-2	.	many	TGTGCCAGCAGCTTAAGTTCGTCCGGGGAGCTGTTTTTT	CASSLSSSGELFF
TRBV4-1	TRBJ1-2	.	.	TGCGCCAGCAGCCAAGATCATACAGGGAGAACCTATGGCTACACCTTC	CASSQDHTGRTYGYTF
TRBV19	TRBJ1-5	.	few	TGTGCCAGTAGTATTTCTTCCCCGACGACAGTCAATCAGCCCCAGCATTTT	CASSISSPTTVNQPQHF
TRBV12-3/TRBV12-4	TRBJ2-1	TRBD2	few	TGTGCCAGCACCCTCACTAGCGGGTCTTACAATGAGCAGTTCTTC	CASTLTSGSYNEQFF
TRBV20-1	TRBJ1-1	.	few	TGCAGTCCCACAGAACCCATGAACACTGAAGCTTTCTTT	CSPTEPMNTEAFF
TRBV28	TRBJ2-7	.	.	TGTGCCAGCAGTCCGGTGGGGGGCGGGGAGCAGTACTTC	CASSPVGGGEQYF
TRBV29-1	TRBJ2-2	TRBD2	.	TGCAGCGTGCGACCGGGACTAGCGGTCACCGGGGAGCTGTTTTTT	CSVRPGLAVTGELFF
TRBV6-5	TRBJ2-3	TRBD2	.	TGTGCCAGCAGTTCGAGGACTAGCGGAAGACCAGATACGCAGTATTTT	CASSSRTSGRPDTQYF
TRBV4-2	TRBJ2-7	.	.	TGTGCCAGCAGCCAGACCCGGGACTTTTACGAGCAGTACTTC	CASSQTRDFYEQYF
TRBV30	TRBJ1-2	.	.	TGTGCCTGGAGTAGGTCCATAAGCTATGGCTACACCTTC	CAWSRSISYGYTF
TRBV7-3	TRBJ1-4	.	.	TGTGCCAGCAGCTTAACAGGAGAAACTAATGAAAAACTGTTTTTT	CASSLTGETNEKLFF
TRBV24-1	TRBJ2-3	TRBD2	.	TGTGCCACCAGTGATTTTCGAGCGGGAGATCAAGATACGCAGTATTTT	CATSDFRAGDQDTQYF
TRBV20-1	TRBJ2-1	TRBD2	.	TGCAGTGCTAGGGCGGTAGCGGGTTACTCCTACAATGAGCAGTTCTTC	CSARAVAGYSYNEQFF
TRBV7-2	TRBJ1-1	.	many	TGTGCCAGCAGCCCCAACGGATTGAACACTGAAGCTTTCTTT	CASSPNGLNTEAFF
TRBV24-1	TRBJ2-1	.	few	TGTGCCACCAGTGATGGCGGCATAGGCGGGGATGAGCAGTTCTTC	CATSDGGIGGDEQFF
TRBV7-3	TRBJ1-3	.	.	TGTGCCAGCAGCTTGGACGGCGAATCTGGAAACACCATATATTTT	CASSLDGESGNTIYF
TRBV4-3	TRBJ2-6	.	few	TGCGCCAGCAGCCTAACTTCGCTCTCTGGGGCCAACGTCCTGACTTTC	CASSLTSLSGANVLTF
TRBV5-1	TRBJ2-1	TRBD2	.	TGCGCCAGCAGCTTGACGGTAGCGGGGAAGGGTGCCTACAATGAGCAGTTCTTC	CASSLTVAGKGAYNEQFF
TRBV27	TRBJ1-2	.	.	TGTGCCAGCAGTTCAGGACGGCACTATGGCTACACCTTC	CASSSGRHYGYTF
TRBV7-2	TRBJ2-1	TRBD2	.	TGTGCCAGCCGACCCTGGGGGGGGGACGAGCAGTTCTTC	CASRPWGGDEQFF
TRBV6-5	TRBJ2-3	TRBD2	few	TGTGCCAGCAGTTACGTGGCTAGCGGGAGCGGTACGCAGTATTTT	CASSYVASGSGTQYF
TRBV7-2	TRBJ2-5	.	.	TGTGCCAGCAGCTTAGAGGCTAGCAGGGAGACCCAGTACTTC	CASSLEASRETQYF
TRBV29-1	TRBJ1-1	TRBD1	.	TGCAGCGCTGCCCTTCGACAGGGGAGCACTGAAGCTTTCTTT	CSAALRQGSTEAFF
TRBV7-8	TRBJ2-5	TRBD2	.	TGTGCCAGCAGCTTAGAGTTAGCGGGAGTGGAAGAGACCCAGTACTTC	CASSLELAGVEETQYF
TRBV4-1	TRBJ1-2	TRBD1	.	TGCGCCAGCAGCCAAAGGGACAGTGGCAACTATGGCTACACCTTC	CASSQRDSGNYGYTF
TRBV11-2	TRBJ2-4	.	.	TGTGCCAGCAGCCAAGGAAGGGCCAAAAACATTCAGTACTTC	CASSQGRAKNIQYF